This TCR beta chain was sequenced during a study of blood T cell repertoires in COVID-19. In the study overall: PBMCs, B-cell-depleted T cells, or T cells provided the cDNA or gDNA that made up the material.

Participants spanned ages about 18 to 89 years and resided in around 25 US areas. Recovered participants had two consecutive negative NP/OP PCR tests, healthcare professional clearance, or symptom resolution. Per the authors' pipeline: Reference gene primer amplification yielded estimated nucleated cell counts. Data came from immunoSEQ multiplex PCR; TCRdb stores just in-frame clones and leaves some out. V, J and clone size are taken as reported in that table, and D and trimming were inferred from the DNA itself. This table has around 160,000 clones, around 80% appearing once. Germline V gene data show CDR1 as SGHRS and CDR2 as YFSETQ. CDR3 size: 15 residues. Trimming pared 0 bases from V and 8 bases from J, leaving 14 bases between.

This sequence joins TRBV5-1 and TRBJ1-4, with D possibly matching TRBD1 (5 bases). The clonotype comes from a man in his fifties who had recovered from COVID-19. The sequencing input was PBMCs or T cells enriched from blood (not recorded which). The CDR3 sequence is CASSLVGDVEEKLFF. In DNA form, the CDR3 reads TGCGCCAGCAGCTTGGTAGGGGATGTAGAGGAAAAACTGTTTTTT.